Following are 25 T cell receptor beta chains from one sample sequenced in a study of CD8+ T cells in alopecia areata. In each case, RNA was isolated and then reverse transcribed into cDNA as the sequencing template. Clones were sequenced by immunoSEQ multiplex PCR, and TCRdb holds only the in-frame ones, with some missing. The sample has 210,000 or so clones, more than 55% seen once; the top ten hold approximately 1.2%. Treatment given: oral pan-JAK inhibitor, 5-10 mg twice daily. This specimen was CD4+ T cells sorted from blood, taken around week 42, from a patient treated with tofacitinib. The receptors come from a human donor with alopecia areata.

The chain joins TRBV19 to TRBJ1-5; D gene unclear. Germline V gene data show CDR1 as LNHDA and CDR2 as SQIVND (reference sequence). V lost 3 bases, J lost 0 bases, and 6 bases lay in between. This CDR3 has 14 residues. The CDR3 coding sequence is TGTGCCAGTAGTATTGCGGATAGCAATCAGCCCCAGCATTTT. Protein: CASSIADSNQPQHF.

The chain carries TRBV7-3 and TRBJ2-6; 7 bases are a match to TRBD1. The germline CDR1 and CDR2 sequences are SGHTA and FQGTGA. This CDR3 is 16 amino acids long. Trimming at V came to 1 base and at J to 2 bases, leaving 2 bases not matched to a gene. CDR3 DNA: TGTGCCAGCAGCTTAAGGGGGACAGCTGGGGCCAACGTCCTGACTTTC. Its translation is CASSLRGTAGANVLTF.

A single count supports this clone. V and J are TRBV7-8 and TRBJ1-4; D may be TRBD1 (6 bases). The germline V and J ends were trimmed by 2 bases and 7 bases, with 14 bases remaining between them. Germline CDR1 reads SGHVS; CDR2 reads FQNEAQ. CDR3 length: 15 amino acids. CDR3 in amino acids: CASSLSGVLGEKLFF. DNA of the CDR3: TGTGCCAGCAGCTTATCAGGGGTTCTTGGTGAAAAACTGTTTTTT.

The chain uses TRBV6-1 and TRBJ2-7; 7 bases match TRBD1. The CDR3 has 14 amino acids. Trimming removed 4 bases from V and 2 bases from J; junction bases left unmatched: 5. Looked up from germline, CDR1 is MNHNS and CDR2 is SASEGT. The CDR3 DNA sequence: TGTGCCAGCAGTGGTGGGACAGCCACCTACGAGCAGTACTTC. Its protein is CASSGGTATYEQYF.

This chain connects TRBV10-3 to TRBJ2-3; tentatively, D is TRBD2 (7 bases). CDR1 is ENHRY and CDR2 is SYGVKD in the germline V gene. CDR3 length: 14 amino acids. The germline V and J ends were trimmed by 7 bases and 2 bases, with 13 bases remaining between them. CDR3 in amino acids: CAIKGGAHTDTQYF. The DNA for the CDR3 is TGTGCCATCAAGGGGGGGGCACACACAGATACGCAGTATTTT.

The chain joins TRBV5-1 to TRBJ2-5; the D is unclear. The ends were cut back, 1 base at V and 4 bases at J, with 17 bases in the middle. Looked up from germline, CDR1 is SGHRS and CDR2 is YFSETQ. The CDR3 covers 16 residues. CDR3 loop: CASSLSLLNTGETQYF. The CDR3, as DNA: TGCGCCAGCAGCTTGTCCCTCCTCAACACGGGAGAGACCCAGTACTTC.

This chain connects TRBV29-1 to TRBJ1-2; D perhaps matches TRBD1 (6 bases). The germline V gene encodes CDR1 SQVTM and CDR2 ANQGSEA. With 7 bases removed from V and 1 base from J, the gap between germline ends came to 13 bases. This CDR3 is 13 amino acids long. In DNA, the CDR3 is TGCAGCGCCCTGGAGGGGGTTAACTATGGCTACACCTTC. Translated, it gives CSALEGVNYGYTF. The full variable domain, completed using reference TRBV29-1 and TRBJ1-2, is SAVISQKPSRDICQRGTSLTIQCQVDSQVTMMFWYRQQPGQSLTLIATANQGSEATYESGFVIDKFPISRPNLTFSTLTVSNMSPEDSSIYLCSALEGVNYGYTFGSGTRLTVV.

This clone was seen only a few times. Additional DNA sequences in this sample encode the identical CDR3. The CDR3 nucleotides read TGCAGCGTTGGGACAGGGGGAACTGGGGCCAACGTCCTGACTTTC. Protein product: CSVGTGGTGANVLTF. This chain connects TRBV29-1 to TRBJ2-6; 10 bases map to TRBD1. The CDR3 sequence is 15 residues long. Germline values: CDR1 SQVTM, CDR2 ANQGSEA. With V trimmed by 4 bases and J by 2 bases, 2 bases remained unmatched.

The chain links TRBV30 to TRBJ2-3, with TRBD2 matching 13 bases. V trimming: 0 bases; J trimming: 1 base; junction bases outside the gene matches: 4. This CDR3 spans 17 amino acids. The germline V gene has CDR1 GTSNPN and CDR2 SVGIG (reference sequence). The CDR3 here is CAWSVLLAGGRTDTQYF. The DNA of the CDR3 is TGTGCCTGGAGTGTTTTACTAGCGGGGGGGCGCACAGATACGCAGTATTTT.

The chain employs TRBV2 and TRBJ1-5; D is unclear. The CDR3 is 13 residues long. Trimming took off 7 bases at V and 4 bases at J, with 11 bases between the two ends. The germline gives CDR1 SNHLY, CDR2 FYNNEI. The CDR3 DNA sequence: TGTGCCAGCACCGCGACACTTAATCAGCCCCAGCATTTT. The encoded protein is CASTATLNQPQHF.

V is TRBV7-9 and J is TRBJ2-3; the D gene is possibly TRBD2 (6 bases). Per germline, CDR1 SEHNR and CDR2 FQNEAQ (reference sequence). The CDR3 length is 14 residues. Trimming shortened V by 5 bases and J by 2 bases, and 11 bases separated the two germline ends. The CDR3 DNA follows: TGTGCCAGCAGCGTACTAGCAAACACAGATACGCAGTATTTT. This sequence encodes CASSVLANTDTQYF.

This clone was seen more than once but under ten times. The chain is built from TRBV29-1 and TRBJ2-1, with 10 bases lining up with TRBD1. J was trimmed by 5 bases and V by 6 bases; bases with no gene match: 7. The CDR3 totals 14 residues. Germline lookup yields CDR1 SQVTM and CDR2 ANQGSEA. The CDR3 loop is CSVNGQGVDNEQFF. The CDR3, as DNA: TGCAGCGTCAACGGACAGGGGGTAGACAATGAGCAGTTCTTC.

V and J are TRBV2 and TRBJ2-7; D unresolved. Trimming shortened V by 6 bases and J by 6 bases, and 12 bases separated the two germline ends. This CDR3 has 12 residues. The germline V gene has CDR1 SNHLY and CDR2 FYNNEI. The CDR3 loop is CASSLPVGEQYF. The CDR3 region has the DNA TGTGCCAGCAGCCTTCCCGTCGGCGAGCAGTACTTC. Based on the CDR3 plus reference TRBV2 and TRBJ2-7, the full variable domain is EPEVTQTPSHQVTQMGQEVILRCVPISNHLYFYWYRQILGQKVEFLVSFYNNEISEKSEIFDDQFSVERPDGSNFTLKIRSTKLEDSAMYFCASSLPVGEQYFGPGTRLTVT.

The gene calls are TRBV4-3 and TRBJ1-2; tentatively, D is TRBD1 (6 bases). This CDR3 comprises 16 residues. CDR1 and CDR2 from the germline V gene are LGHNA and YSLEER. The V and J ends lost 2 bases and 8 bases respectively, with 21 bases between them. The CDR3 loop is CASSQQSTGLSGGYTF. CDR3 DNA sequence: TGCGCCAGCAGCCAACAGAGTACAGGGCTGTCGGGCGGCTACACCTTC.

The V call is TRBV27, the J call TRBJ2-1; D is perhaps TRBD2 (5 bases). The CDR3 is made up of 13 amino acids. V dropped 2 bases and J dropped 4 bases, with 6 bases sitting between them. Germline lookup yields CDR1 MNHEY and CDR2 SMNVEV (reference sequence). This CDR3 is CASSLEGYNEQFF. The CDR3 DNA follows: TGTGCCAGCAGTTTAGAGGGTTACAATGAGCAGTTCTTC.

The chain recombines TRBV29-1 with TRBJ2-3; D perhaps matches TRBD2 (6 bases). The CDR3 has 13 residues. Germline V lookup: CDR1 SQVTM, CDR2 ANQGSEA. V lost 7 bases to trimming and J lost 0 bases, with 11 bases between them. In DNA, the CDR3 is TGCAGCGGGGCGGGGCGCAGCACAGATACGCAGTATTTT. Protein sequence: CSGAGRSTDTQYF.

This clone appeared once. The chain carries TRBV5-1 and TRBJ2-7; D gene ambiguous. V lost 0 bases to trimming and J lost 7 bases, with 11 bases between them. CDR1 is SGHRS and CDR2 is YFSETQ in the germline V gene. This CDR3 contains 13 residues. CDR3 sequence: CASSLEGLGEQYF. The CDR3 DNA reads TGCGCCAGCAGCTTGGAAGGCTTGGGGGAGCAGTACTTC.

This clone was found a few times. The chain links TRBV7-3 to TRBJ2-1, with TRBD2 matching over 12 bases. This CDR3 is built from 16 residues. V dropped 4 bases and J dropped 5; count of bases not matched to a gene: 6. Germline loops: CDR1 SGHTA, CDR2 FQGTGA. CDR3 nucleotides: TGTGCCAGCAGCTCGCCCCTAGCGGGGGGGCACAATGAGCAGTTCTTC. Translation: CASSSPLAGGHNEQFF.

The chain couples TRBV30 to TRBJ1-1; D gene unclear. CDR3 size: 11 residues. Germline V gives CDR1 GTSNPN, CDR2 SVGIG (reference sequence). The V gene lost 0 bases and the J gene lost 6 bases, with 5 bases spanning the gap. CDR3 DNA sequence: TGTGCCTGGAGTGTATTCGCTGAAGCTTTCTTT. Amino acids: CAWSVFAEAFF.

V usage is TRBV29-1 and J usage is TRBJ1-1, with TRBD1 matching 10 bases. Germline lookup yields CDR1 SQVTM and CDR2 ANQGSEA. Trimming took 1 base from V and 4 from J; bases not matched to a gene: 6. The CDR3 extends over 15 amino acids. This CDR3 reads CSVEGDRGRVTEAFF. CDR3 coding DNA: TGCAGCGTTGAAGGCGACAGGGGGCGCGTCACTGAAGCTTTCTTT.

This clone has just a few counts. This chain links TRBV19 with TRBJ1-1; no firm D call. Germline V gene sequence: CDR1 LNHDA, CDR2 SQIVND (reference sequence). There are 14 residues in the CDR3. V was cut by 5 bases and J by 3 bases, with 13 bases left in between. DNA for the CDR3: TGTGCCAGTAGTCAGCAAGGGTACGACACTGAAGCTTTCTTT. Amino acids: CASSQQGYDTEAFF.

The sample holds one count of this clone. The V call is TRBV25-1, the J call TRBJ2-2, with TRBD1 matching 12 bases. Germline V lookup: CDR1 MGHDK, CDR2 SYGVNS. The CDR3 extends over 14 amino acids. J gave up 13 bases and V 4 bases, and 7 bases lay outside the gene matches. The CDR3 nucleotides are TGTGCCAGCAGTGCTAGGGACAGGGGGCCTGGGCTGTTTTTT. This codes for CASSARDRGPGLFF.

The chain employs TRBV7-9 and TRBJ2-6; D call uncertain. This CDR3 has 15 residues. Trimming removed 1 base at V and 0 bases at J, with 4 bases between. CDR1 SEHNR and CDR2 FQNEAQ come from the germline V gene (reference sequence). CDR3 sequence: CASSLGISGANVLTF. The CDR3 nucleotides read TGTGCCAGCAGCTTAGGAATCTCTGGGGCCAACGTCCTGACTTTC.

CDR3 DNA: TGTGCCATCTCCCAACACGGGACTCCAAGCAATAGCAATCAGCCCCAGCATTTT. Protein: CAISQHGTPSNSNQPQHF. The chain has TRBV28 and TRBJ1-5, with D maybe TRBD1 (5 bases). The CDR3 consists of 18 residues. The V end was cut by 10 bases, the J end by 0 bases, with 25 bases between. Germline CDR1 MDHEN, CDR2 SYDVKM.

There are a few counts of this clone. In nucleotides, the CDR3 is TGCAGCGTTCAACACCTCTTGGAGGTGAACACTGAAGCTTTCTTT. This gives the protein CSVQHLLEVNTEAFF. The rearrangement joins TRBV29-1 to TRBJ1-1; D remains ambiguous. V lost 5 bases, J lost 0 bases, and 16 bases lay in between. CDR1 and CDR2 from the germline V gene are SQVTM and ANQGSEA. The CDR3 runs to 15 residues.